This T cell receptor beta chain was recorded in a study of T cells in Graves' hyperthyroidism and ophthalmopathy. Researchers took RNA transcripts and amplified the TCR beta CDR3 regions from them. The primer set for the first-round RT-PCR of the TCR CDR3 was HTBI. Via MiXCR, TCRdb re-called the multiplex PCR reads, giving one row per CDR3 protein. The data contain fewer than 900,000 distinct CDR3 sequences, around 17% of them seen just once; the ten biggest clones take up approximately 8.4%. The table lists this clonotype with a few counts. Its antigen is as yet unknown. Findings and caveats of the study: Ophthalmopathy and stable hyperthyroidism were told apart by a 13 V-J model.

Roughly 9.1 ml of fresh peripheral blood supplied the PBMCs. Germline V gene sequence: CDR1 LGHDT, CDR2 YNNKEL (reference sequence). The CDR3 spans 20 residues. Unmatched junction bases numbered 15, after V lost 1 base and J lost 5 bases. The TCR comes from a man aged 18 to 29 with Graves' hyperthyroidism. The rearrangement uses TRBV3-1 and TRBJ2-3; 13 nucleotides agree with TRBD2. Material for sequencing was blood. CDR3 region: CASSQVNRTSGSKCGDTQYF. Written as DNA, the CDR3 is TGTGCCAGCAGCCAAGTGAATCGGACTAGCGGGAGCAAGTGCGGAGATACGCAGTATTTT.